This T cell receptor (beta chain) was sequenced in a study of CD8+ T cells in alopecia areata. On this clone itself: Its matching antigen is unknown.

Specimens obtained from alopecia areata patients comprised lesional scalp punch biopsies and peripheral blood. PBMCs served as the source from which CD4+ and CD8+ T cells were sorted. Notes on the study in general: In scalp samples, resident alphabeta T cells of normal skin are also sequenced. Relative to normal scalp, lesional scalp, especially alopecia totalis/universalis, showed higher clonality.

The authors extracted RNA and reverse transcribed it into cDNA as the sequencing template. Assay: immunoSEQ multiplex PCR; the TCRdb copy retains only in-frame clones and omits some. The sample carries some 30,000 clones, more than 55% recorded once. The receptor was isolated from a human donor with alopecia areata. The source material was NKG2D-high CD8+ T cells sorted from blood.

The DNA for the CDR3 is TGCGCCAGCAGCATGGGCTATGAGCAGTACTTC. Amino acid sequence: CASSMGYEQYF. The chain recombines TRBV5-1 with TRBJ2-7; D ambiguous. The CDR3 spans 11 residues. V was cut by 4 bases and J by 7 bases, with 9 bases left in between. CDR1 and CDR2 (germline): SGHRS, YFSETQ.